This T cell receptor (beta chain) was identified during a study of cytomegalovirus exposure and HLA in healthy donors. Study information: An analysis done earlier identified about 120 million unique TCR beta sequences from around 180 million T cells. Study findings and constraints: Cytomegalovirus-associated status was assigned to 164 TCR beta chains. Further analysis was carried out later, and it showed several of the most significant clusters appearing linked to common viral pathogens.

The PCR was carried out with 60 Vbeta primers and 13 Jbeta primers. The data were produced by immunoSEQ multiplex PCR, yet TCRdb's version contains in-frame clones alone and is incomplete. This table has some 99,000 clones, approximately 81% appearing once. CDR1 SEHNR and CDR2 FQNEAQ come from the germline V gene (reference sequence). V dropped 1 base and J dropped 5 bases, with 13 bases sitting between them. The CDR3 is 15 amino acids. As to this clone: Its antigen is undetermined.

This chain links TRBV7-9 with TRBJ2-3, with D perhaps TRBD2 (5 bases). The sequencing input was PBMCs. The TCR originated in a woman aged 25 to 45 in good health and CMV-seronegative. The CDR3: CASSLESPRGDTQYF. CDR3 sequence (DNA): TGTGCCAGCAGCTTAGAATCTCCCCGGGGAGATACGCAGTATTTT.